This is a list of T cell receptor beta chains from one sample in a study of OX40 agonist ivuxolimab in advanced cancers. TCRdb's table, derived via immunoSEQ multiplex PCR, lists solely in-frame clones and lacks some. This table holds tens of thousands of clones, approximately 90% found once. The source was CD4+ or CD8+ T cells sorted from blood, collected in a trial of the OX40 agonist ivuxolimab. The receptors shown here come from an adult with an advanced solid tumor such as melanoma, head and neck, liver or kidney cancer. CDR3s include the opening cysteine and the closing phenylalanine or tryptophan. A D gene is named only where the DNA matches it firmly. Clone size is stated in some rows and not others, as once, few, many or a class when expanded.

-	TRBV9	TRBJ2-7	-	TGTGCCAGCAGCGTAGGGGGGCAGAGCTACGAGCAGTACTTC	CASSVGGQSYEQYF
-	TRBV6-5	TRBJ2-5	once	TGTGCCAGCAGCCCGGGCCCCGAGGAGACCCAGTACTTC	CASSPGPEETQYF
TRBD2	TRBV5-1	TRBJ2-1	-	TGCGCCAGCAGCTTGGCGGGAGGGGATGAGTTCTTC	CASSLAGGDEFF
-	TRBV6-5	TRBJ2-1	-	TGTGCCAGCAGCAGTTACCTAGTGGGAAACAATGAGCAGTTCTTC	CASSSYLVGNNEQFF
-	TRBV5-4	TRBJ1-1	-	TGTGCCAGCAGTTATAATTTGAACACTGAAGCTTTCTTT	CASSYNLNTEAFF
-	TRBV29-1	TRBJ2-3	-	TGCAGCGTTGTGAGGGAACGCACAGATACGCAGTATTTT	CSVVRERTDTQYF
-	TRBV7-9	TRBJ2-5	-	TGTGCCAGCAGCTTCTCGGCAGGCGGGGACAAGACCCAGTACTTC	CASSFSAGGDKTQYF
-	TRBV27	TRBJ1-4	-	TGTGCCAGCAGCTCGACAGGAGTTGGCGAAAAACTGTTTTTT	CASSSTGVGEKLFF
TRBD2	TRBV28	TRBJ2-1	-	TGTGCCAGCAGTTTACCACTGACTAGCGGGACAGTCGAGACCTACAATGAGCAGTTCTTC	CASSLPLTSGTVETYNEQFF
TRBD2	TRBV6-4	TRBJ2-1	-	TGTGCCAGCAGTGCCCGTAGCGGGGGGACGGGTGAGCAGTTCTTC	CASSARSGGTGEQFF
-	TRBV7-3	TRBJ2-3	-	TGTGCCAGCAGCTCTACAGGGTTGGGCACAGATACGCAGTATTTT	CASSSTGLGTDTQYF
-	TRBV25-1	TRBJ1-1	-	TGTGCCAGCAGTCTGGCAGCGAACACTGAAGCTTTCTTT	CASSLAANTEAFF
TRBD2	TRBV19	TRBJ2-2	-	TGTGCCAGTAGTCCGGGACTAGCGGGGTTCGGGGAGCTGTTTTTT	CASSPGLAGFGELFF